This T cell receptor (beta chain) was recorded in a study of blood T cell repertoires in COVID-19. The CDR3 is 13 residues long. The V and J ends lost 1 base and 11 bases, in that order; junction bases with no gene match: 6. CDR1 and CDR2 (germline): SGHDN, FVKESK. Clones were read by immunoSEQ multiplex PCR, and TCRdb kept only the in-frame ones, dropping some. The repertoire holds about 130,000 clones, with roughly 89% as singletons. The clonotype originates from a man between 60 and 75 years old with COVID-19, enrolled during active disease. The rearrangement joins TRBV14 to TRBJ1-1, with 8 bases matching TRBD1. The sequencing input was peripheral blood. CDR3 bases: TGTGCCAGCAGCCAAGGGCGGACAGGGAGGGCTTTCTTT. This translates into CASSQGRTGRAFF. Full variable domain (rest looked up from reference TRBV14 and TRBJ1-1): EAGVTQFPSHSVIEKGQTVTLRCDPISGHDNLYWYRRVMGKEIKFLLHFVKESKQDESGMPNNRFLAERTGGTYSTLKVQPAELEDSGVYFCASSQGRTGRAFFGQGTRLTVV.